This T cell receptor beta chain was profiled in a study of human T cells and chemical hapten exposure. Study-level findings and limits: DPC sensitization did not alter TCRs above 1 in 1000 frequency.

TCRdb ran MiXCR on the RACE reads and lists one entry per CDR3 protein. The table lists more than 70,000 distinct CDR3 sequences, 12% of them singletons. CDR1 ENHRY and CDR2 SYGVKD come from the germline V gene. CDR3 size: 14 residues. The V gene end was trimmed by 8 bases and the J gene end by 1 base; junction bases not matched to a gene: 7. As for this clonotype: The antigen remains unidentified.

Specified time point: patch test 1, 2 weeks after DPC sensitization. Regarding treatment: therapeutic diphenylcyclopropenone sensitization with weekly scalp DPC. Sequenced here: whole blood, sampled in connection with sensitization to the hapten diphenylcyclopropenone (DPC). The source of this sequence is a woman aged 55 to 70 with alopecia areata. Some clones in this sample may be carry-over from other donors' samples. The chain links TRBV10-3 to TRBJ1-1; 7 bases are shared with TRBD1. The CDR3 nucleotides are TGTGCCATCTCAAGGGGGCAGGCGAACACTGAAGCTTTCTTT. Its protein is CAISRGQANTEAFF.